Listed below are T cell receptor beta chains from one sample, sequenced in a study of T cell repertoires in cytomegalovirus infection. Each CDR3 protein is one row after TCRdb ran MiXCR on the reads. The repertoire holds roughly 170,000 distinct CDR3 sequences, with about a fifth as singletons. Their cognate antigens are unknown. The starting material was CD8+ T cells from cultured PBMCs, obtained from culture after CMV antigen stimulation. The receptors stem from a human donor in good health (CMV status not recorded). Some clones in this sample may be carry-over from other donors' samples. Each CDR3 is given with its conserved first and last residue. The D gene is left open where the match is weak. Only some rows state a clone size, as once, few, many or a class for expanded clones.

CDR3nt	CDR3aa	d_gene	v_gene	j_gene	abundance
TGTGCCAGCACCCAAACGAACACTGAAGCTTTCTTT	CASTQTNTEAFF	.	TRBV12-3/TRBV12-4	TRBJ1-1	.
TGCGCCAGCAGCCAAAGACAGAACACTGAAGCTTTCTTT	CASSQRQNTEAFF	.	TRBV4-1	TRBJ1-1	.
TGTGCCAGCAGCTTAGTTCGTACGGGTTTAGAATTTGGCTACACCTTC	CASSLVRTGLEFGYTF	.	TRBV7-2	TRBJ1-2	.
TGTGCCAGCAGTAGGACAGGGGCGCGCACTGAAGCTTTCTTT	CASSRTGARTEAFF	TRBD1	TRBV6-6	TRBJ1-1	.
TGTGCCAGCAGCCCTAGCGGGGGACACCAAGAGACCCAGTACTTC	CASSPSGGHQETQYF	TRBD2	TRBV7-2	TRBJ2-5	.
TGTGCCAGCAAGGACGGGACAGGGGGCAGCGAGCAGTACTTC	CASKDGTGGSEQYF	TRBD1	TRBV27	TRBJ2-7	.
TGTGCCAGCAGCAAGGACAGGGCCAGGAGTGGCACCGGGGAGCTGTTTTTT	CASSKDRARSGTGELFF	TRBD1	TRBV7-2	TRBJ2-2	.
TGTGCCAGCAGCTTAGTACAGCCCTACGAGCAGTACTTC	CASSLVQPYEQYF	.	TRBV7-2	TRBJ2-7	few
TGTGCCACCAGCGACCGGACAGGGTCCCCCTACGAGCAGTACTTC	CATSDRTGSPYEQYF	TRBD1	TRBV15	TRBJ2-7	many
TGTGCCAGCAGCGTGAGCGGTCTTAACACTGAAGCTTTCTTT	CASSVSGLNTEAFF	.	TRBV9	TRBJ1-1	.
TGCAGCGTTGAAGATGGTGCCCGGGGGATGTCCACAGATACGCAGTATTTT	CSVEDGARGMSTDTQYF	.	TRBV29-1	TRBJ2-3	.
TGTGCCACCAGCAGAGATCGTCTGAGCAATCAGCCCCAGCATTTT	CATSRDRLSNQPQHF	.	TRBV15	TRBJ1-5	few
TGTGCCAGCAGCTTAGTTGACAGGGGAATCATGAACACTGAAGCTTTCTTT	CASSLVDRGIMNTEAFF	TRBD1	TRBV7-2	TRBJ1-1	.
TGTGCCAGCAGTTCCCCAGAGGACAGCCGAGAGACCCAGTACTTC	CASSSPEDSRETQYF	.	TRBV28	TRBJ2-5	large
TGTGCCAGCAGTCCCGGGACAGGGAGGACTGAAGCTTTCTTT	CASSPGTGRTEAFF	TRBD1	TRBV12-3/TRBV12-4	TRBJ1-1	few
TGTGCCAGCAGTGGGGGGGCGTGGAACACTGAAGCTTTCTTT	CASSGGAWNTEAFF	.	TRBV6-1	TRBJ1-1	few
TGTGCCAGCAGCTCCGGGACGACATATGGCTACACCTTC	CASSSGTTYGYTF	.	TRBV6-5	TRBJ1-2	.
TGCGCCAGCAGCCAAGAGACCATGACAGGGCGAGATGGCTACACCTTC	CASSQETMTGRDGYTF	TRBD1	TRBV4-3	TRBJ1-2	.
TGTGCCAGCAGCCCGGGGGCAGCTGAAGCTTTCTTT	CASSPGAAEAFF	.	TRBV5-6	TRBJ1-1	few
TGTGCCAGCAGCTTAGAGGGCGGGGGTTGGACAGATACGCAGTATTTT	CASSLEGGGWTDTQYF	TRBD2	TRBV7-9	TRBJ2-3	.
TGTGCCAGCAGCTTGGCCCTAACAGGGTTTCCAGATACGCAGTATTTT	CASSLALTGFPDTQYF	.	TRBV7-8	TRBJ2-3	many
TGTGCCAGTATGAGGGGTTCGAGCAATCAGCCCCAGCATTTT	CASMRGSSNQPQHF	.	TRBV19	TRBJ1-5	.
TGTGCCAGCAGTTTTCCAGGGTCGGGTTCCTACGAGCAGTACTTC	CASSFPGSGSYEQYF	.	TRBV12-3/TRBV12-4	TRBJ2-7	few
TGTGCCAGCAGTCCCTATACAGGACACAGCTCCTACGAGCAGTACTTC	CASSPYTGHSSYEQYF	.	TRBV2	TRBJ2-7	.
TGTGCCAGCAGCTTTCTGAGTGAGCAGTTCTTC	CASSFLSEQFF	.	TRBV7-9	TRBJ2-1	once
TGTGCCAGCAGTACCGACAGGGGCAATCAGCCCCAGCATTTT	CASSTDRGNQPQHF	TRBD1	TRBV6-2/TRBV6-3	TRBJ1-5	.
TGTGCCAGCAGCAACGGCCGCCCGGGGACAGCCTACAATGAGCAGTTCTTC	CASSNGRPGTAYNEQFF	TRBD1	TRBV7-9	TRBJ2-1	few
TGTGCCACCAGCAGAGATCAGCAGGGCTACGGAGATACGCAGTATTTT	CATSRDQQGYGDTQYF	.	TRBV15	TRBJ2-3	.
TGCAGCGTTGAACCCCCCCGGGGGGCCTACAATGAGCAGTTCTTC	CSVEPPRGAYNEQFF	TRBD2	TRBV29-1	TRBJ2-1	.
TGTGCCTGGAGTGCTCCCGGGACAGAGTACTCTGAAGCTTTCTTT	CAWSAPGTEYSEAFF	TRBD1	TRBV30	TRBJ1-1	few
TGTGCCTGGAGTGTACTGGCCCTGAACACTGAAGCTTTCTTT	CAWSVLALNTEAFF	.	TRBV30	TRBJ1-1	few
TGCGCCAGCAGCCTTCAACGGATGGGCAGGGTGAACACTGAAGCTTTCTTT	CASSLQRMGRVNTEAFF	.	TRBV4-3	TRBJ1-1	few
TGCGCCAGCAGCCCGGGACCTCAAAGGGATGAGCAGTTCTTC	CASSPGPQRDEQFF	.	TRBV5-1	TRBJ2-1	once
TGCGCCAGCAGCCAAGCCTCGGGATACTCACCCCTCCACTTT	CASSQASGYSPLHF	.	TRBV4-3	TRBJ1-6	.
TGTGCCAGCAGTTGGGGCGTGGGGGGAGGGACCGGGGAGCTGTTTTTT	CASSWGVGGGTGELFF	TRBD2	TRBV12-3/TRBV12-4	TRBJ2-2	few
TGTGCCAGCAGTTACTCGCAGGTTAGCTCCTACAATGAGCAGTTCTTC	CASSYSQVSSYNEQFF	.	TRBV6-2/TRBV6-3	TRBJ2-1	few
TGCGCCAGCAGCCAGGAGACAGCACCCTCTGGAAACACCATATATTTT	CASSQETAPSGNTIYF	.	TRBV4-3	TRBJ1-3	.
TGTGCCAGCAGCTTAGTATCGACGGGGCCCGGACTGAAGGGCTACACCTTC	CASSLVSTGPGLKGYTF	.	TRBV7-6	TRBJ1-2	few
TGTGCCAGCAGTTTATGGAACACCGGGGAGCTGTTTTTT	CASSLWNTGELFF	.	TRBV12-3/TRBV12-4	TRBJ2-2	.
TGTGCCAGCAGTCCCGAACGGTCCAACACTGAAGCTTTCTTT	CASSPERSNTEAFF	.	TRBV12-3/TRBV12-4	TRBJ1-1	few
TGTGCCAGCAGTGAACTGGCCGCTCTTAGCACAGATACGCAGTATTTT	CASSELAALSTDTQYF	.	TRBV2	TRBJ2-3	.
TGTGCCAGCAGCCACGGACAGGGCTACGAGCAGTACTTC	CASSHGQGYEQYF	TRBD1	TRBV11-3	TRBJ2-7	.
TGTGCCAGCAGCCTTTACGGGAGCTCTGGAAACACCATATATTTT	CASSLYGSSGNTIYF	.	TRBV7-2	TRBJ1-3	many